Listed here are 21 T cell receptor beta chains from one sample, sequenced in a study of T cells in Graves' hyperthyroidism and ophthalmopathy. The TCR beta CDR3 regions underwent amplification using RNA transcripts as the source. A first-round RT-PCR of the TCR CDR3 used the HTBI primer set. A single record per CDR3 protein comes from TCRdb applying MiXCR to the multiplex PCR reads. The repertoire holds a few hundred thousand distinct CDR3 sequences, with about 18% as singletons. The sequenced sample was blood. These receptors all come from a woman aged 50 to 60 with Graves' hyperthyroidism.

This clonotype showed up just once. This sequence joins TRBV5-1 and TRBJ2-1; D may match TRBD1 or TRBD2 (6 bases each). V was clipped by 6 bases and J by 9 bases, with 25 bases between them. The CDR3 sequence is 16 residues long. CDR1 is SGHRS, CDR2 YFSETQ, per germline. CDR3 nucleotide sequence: TGCGCCAGCACCGCCGCTCCGGGGGCGCGATCAAGTGAGCAGTTCTTC. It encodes CASTAAPGARSSEQFF.

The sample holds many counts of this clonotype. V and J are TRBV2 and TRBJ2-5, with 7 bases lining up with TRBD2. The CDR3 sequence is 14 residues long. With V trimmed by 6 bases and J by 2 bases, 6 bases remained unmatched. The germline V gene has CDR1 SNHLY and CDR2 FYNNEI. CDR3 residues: CASSRAGLQETQYF. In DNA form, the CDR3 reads TGTGCCAGCAGCCGAGCGGGACTGCAAGAGACCCAGTACTTC.

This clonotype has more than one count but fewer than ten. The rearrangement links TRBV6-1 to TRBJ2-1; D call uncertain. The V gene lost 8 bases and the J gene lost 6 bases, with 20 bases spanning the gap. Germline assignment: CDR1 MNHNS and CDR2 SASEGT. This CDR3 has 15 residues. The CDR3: CASSTTWLAVNEQFF. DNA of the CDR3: TGTGCCAGCTCAACTACCTGGCTCGCCGTCAATGAGCAGTTCTTC.

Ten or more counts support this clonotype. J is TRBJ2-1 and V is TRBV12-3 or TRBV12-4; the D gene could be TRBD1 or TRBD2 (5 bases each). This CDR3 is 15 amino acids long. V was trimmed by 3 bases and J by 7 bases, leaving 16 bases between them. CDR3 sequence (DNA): TGTGCCAGCAGTTTCATACCGGGACCGGGGAATGAGCAGTTCTTC. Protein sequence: CASSFIPGPGNEQFF.

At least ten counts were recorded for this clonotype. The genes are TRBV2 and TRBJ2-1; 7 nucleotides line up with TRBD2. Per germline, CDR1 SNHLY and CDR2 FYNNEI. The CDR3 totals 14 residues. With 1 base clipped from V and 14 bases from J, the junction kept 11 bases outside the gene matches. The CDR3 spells CASSEEFVTSGKFF. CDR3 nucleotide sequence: TGTGCCAGCAGTGAAGAGTTCGTAACCAGCGGGAAGTTCTTC.

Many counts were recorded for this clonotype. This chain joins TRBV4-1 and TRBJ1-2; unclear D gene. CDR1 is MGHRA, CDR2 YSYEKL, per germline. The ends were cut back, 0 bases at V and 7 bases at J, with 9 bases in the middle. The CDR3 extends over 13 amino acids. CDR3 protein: CASSQDEWRGYTF. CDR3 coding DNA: TGCGCCAGCAGCCAAGATGAGTGGCGTGGCTACACCTTC.

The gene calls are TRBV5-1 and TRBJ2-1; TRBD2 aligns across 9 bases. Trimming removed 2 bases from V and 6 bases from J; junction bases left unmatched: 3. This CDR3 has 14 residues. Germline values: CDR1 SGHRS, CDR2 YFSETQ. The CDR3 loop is CASSFAGGVNEQFF. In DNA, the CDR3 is TGCGCCAGCAGCTTTGCGGGAGGGGTCAATGAGCAGTTCTTC.

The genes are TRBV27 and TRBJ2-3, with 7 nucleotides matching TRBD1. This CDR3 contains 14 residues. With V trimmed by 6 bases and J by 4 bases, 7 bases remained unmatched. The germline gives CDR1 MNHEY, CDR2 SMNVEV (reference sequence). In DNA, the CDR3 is TGTGCCAGCAGCCGGGACAGATTGGCAGATACGCAGTATTTT. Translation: CASSRDRLADTQYF.

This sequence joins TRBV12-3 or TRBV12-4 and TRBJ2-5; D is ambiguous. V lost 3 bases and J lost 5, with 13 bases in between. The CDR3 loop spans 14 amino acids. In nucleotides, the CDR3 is TGTGCCAGCAGTTTTGCGGCGTCCACCGAGACCCAGTACTTC. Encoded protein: CASSFAASTETQYF.

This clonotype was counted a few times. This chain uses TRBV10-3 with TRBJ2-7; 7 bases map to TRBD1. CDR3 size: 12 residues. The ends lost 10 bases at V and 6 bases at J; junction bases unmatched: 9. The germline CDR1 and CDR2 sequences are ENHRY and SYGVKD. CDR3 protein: CASTGQRPEQYF. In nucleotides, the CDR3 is TGTGCCAGCACGGGACAGCGGCCCGAGCAGTACTTC.

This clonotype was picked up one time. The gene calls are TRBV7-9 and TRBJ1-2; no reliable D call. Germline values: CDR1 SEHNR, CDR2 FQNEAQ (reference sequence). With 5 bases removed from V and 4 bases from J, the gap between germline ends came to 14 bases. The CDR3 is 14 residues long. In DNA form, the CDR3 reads TGTGCCAGCAGCCCCTCCCTAGGCCCCTATGGCTACACCTTC. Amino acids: CASSPSLGPYGYTF.

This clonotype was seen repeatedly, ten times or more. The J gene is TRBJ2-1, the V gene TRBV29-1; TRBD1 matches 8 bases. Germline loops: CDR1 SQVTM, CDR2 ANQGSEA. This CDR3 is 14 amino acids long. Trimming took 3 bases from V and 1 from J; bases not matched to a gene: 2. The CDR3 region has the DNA TGCAGCGTTGACAGGACAGGGTCCTACAATGAGCAGTTCTTC. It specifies CSVDRTGSYNEQFF.

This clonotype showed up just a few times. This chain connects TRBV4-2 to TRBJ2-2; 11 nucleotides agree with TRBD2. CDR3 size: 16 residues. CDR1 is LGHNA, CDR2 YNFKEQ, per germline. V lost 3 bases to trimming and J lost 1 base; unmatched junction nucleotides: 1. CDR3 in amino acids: CASSQGLAENTGELFF. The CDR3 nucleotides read TGTGCCAGCAGCCAGGGACTAGCGGAGAACACCGGGGAGCTGTTTTTT.

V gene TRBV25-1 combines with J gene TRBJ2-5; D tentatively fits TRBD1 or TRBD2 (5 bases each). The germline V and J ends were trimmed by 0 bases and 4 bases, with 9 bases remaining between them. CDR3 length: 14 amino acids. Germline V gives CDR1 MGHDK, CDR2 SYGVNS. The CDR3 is CASSEYLRGETQYF. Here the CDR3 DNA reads TGTGCCAGCAGTGAATATTTGAGGGGAGAGACCCAGTACTTC.

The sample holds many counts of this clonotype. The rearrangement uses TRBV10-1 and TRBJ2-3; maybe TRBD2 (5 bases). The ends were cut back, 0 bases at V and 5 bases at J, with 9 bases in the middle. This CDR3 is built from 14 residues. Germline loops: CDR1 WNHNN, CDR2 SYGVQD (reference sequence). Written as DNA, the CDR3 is TGCGCCAGCAGTGAGTCACGGGGTGTAGATACGCAGTATTTT. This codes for CASSESRGVDTQYF.

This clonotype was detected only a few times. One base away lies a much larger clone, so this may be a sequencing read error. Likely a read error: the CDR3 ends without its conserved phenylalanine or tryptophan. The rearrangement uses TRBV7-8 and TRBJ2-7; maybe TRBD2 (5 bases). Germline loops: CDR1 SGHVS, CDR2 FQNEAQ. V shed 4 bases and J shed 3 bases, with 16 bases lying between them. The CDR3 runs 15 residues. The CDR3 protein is CASSSDFPGYYEQYS. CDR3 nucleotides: TGTGCCAGCAGCTCGGACTTCCCGGGGTACTACGAGCAGTACTCC.

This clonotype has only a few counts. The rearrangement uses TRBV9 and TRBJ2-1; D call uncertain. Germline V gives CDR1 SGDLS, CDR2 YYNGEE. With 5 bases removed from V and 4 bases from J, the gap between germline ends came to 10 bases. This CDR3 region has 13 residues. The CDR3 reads CASSSPPYNEQFF. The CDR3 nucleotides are TGTGCCAGCAGTTCTCCCCCTTACAATGAGCAGTTCTTC.

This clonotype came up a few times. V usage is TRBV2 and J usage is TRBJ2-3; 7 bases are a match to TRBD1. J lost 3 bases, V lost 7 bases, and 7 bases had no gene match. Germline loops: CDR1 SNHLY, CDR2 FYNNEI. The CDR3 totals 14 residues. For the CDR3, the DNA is TGTGCCAGCATCCCGGGACAGCGTACAGATACGCAGTATTTT. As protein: CASIPGQRTDTQYF.

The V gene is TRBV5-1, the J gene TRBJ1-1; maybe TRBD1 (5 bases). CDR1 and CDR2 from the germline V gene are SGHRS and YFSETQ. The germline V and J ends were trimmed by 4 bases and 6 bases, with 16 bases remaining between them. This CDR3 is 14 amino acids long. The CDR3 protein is CASSPQGGNAEAFF. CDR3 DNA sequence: TGCGCCAGCAGCCCCCAGGGAGGAAACGCTGAAGCTTTCTTT. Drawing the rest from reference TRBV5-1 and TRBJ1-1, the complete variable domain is KAGVTQTPRYLIKTRGQQVTLSCSPISGHRSVSWYQQTPGQGLQFLFEYFSETQRNKGNFPGRFSGRQFSNSRSEMNVSTLELGDSALYLCASSPQGGNAEAFFGQGTRLTVV.

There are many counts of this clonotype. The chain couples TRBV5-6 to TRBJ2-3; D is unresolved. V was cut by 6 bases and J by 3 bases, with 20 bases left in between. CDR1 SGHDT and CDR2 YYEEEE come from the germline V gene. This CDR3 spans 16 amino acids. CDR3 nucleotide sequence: TGTGCCAGCACCCGCCTGTTTCGCCTGGGGACAGATACGCAGTATTTT. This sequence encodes CASTRLFRLGTDTQYF. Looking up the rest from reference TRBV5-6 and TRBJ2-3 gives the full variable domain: DAGVTQSPTHLIKTRGQQVTLRCSPKSGHDTVSWYQQALGQGPQFIFQYYEEEERQRGNFPDRFSGHQFPNYSSELNVNALLLGDSALYLCASTRLFRLGTDTQYFGPGTRLTVL.

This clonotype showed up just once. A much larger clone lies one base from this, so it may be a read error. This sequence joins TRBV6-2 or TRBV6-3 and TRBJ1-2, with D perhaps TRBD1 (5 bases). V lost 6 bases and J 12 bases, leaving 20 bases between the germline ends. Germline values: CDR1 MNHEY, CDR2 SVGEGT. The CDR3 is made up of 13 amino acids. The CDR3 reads CASRTSTGSGHTF. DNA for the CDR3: TGTGCCAGCAGGACATCTACAGGTTCCGGCCACACCTTC.